This is a list of T cell receptor beta chains from one sample in a study of early T cells in non-severe SARS-CoV-2 infection. TCRdb processed the 5' RACE reads anew with MiXCR; each CDR3 protein has one entry. The table lists 65,000 to 75,000 distinct CDR3 sequences, around a tenth of them singletons. Sequenced: whole blood. The source of these receptors is an adult who was a healthcare worker with PCR-confirmed SARS-CoV-2 infection or an uninfected control (not recorded which). CDR3s include the opening cysteine and the closing phenylalanine or tryptophan. D genes are given only for firm matches. Rows may omit the clone size; those that give it use once, few, many or a size class.

abundance	j_gene	len	d_gene	v_gene	CDR3aa	CDR3nt
NA	TRBJ2-7	15	TRBD1	TRBV5-1	CASSPDRYSTYEQYF	TGCGCCAGCAGCCCGGACAGGTATTCTACCTACGAGCAGTACTTC
NA	TRBJ1-1	14	NA	TRBV5-1	CASSLGGMSTEAFF	TGCGCCAGCAGCCTGGGAGGGATGAGCACTGAAGCTTTCTTT
NA	TRBJ2-5	14	TRBD2	TRBV3-1	CASSQDRPRGAQYF	TGTGCCAGCAGCCAAGATCGCCCACGGGGGGCCCAGTACTTC
NA	TRBJ1-3	18	TRBD1	TRBV9	CASSPHGPSTGAGNTIYF	TGTGCCAGCAGCCCCCATGGCCCCAGCACAGGGGCGGGAAACACCATATATTTT
NA	TRBJ1-1	16	NA	TRBV5-1	CASSLAPGAQNTEAFF	TGCGCCAGCAGCTTGGCCCCGGGGGCGCAGAACACTGAAGCTTTCTTT
few	TRBJ2-7	14	NA	TRBV27	CASSLGGNQYEQYF	TGTGCCAGCAGTTTAGGGGGGAACCAATACGAGCAGTACTTC
many	TRBJ1-5	18	NA	TRBV6-2/TRBV6-3	CASSPHGRGSGINQPQHF	TGTGCCAGCAGCCCCCATGGGCGGGGATCCGGGATTAATCAGCCCCAGCATTTT
many	TRBJ1-6	14	NA	TRBV30	CAWSVIRGNSPLHF	TGTGCCTGGAGTGTAATTCGGGGAAATTCACCCCTCCACTTT
many	TRBJ2-1	12	NA	TRBV3-1	CASSAAYNEQFF	TGTGCCAGCTCCGCCGCTTACAATGAGCAGTTCTTC
many	TRBJ2-3	16	NA	TRBV11-2	CASSLGLDRGTDTQYF	TGTGCCAGCAGCCTAGGACTAGACAGGGGTACAGATACGCAGTATTTT
NA	TRBJ2-5	16	TRBD2	TRBV7-3	CASSPNSGAIQETQYF	TGTGCCAGCAGCCCCAACAGCGGGGCGATTCAAGAGACCCAGTACTTC
many	TRBJ2-5	13	NA	TRBV20-1	CSAPKGPQETQYF	TGCAGTGCTCCTAAGGGACCACAAGAGACCCAGTACTTC
many	TRBJ2-3	16	TRBD2	TRBV20-1	CSARDWLAGDSDTQYF	TGCAGTGCTAGAGATTGGCTAGCGGGAGACTCAGATACGCAGTATTTT
NA	TRBJ2-7	10	NA	TRBV2	CASSHYEQYF	TGTGCCAGCAGTCACTACGAGCAGTACTTC
NA	TRBJ2-5	13	TRBD1	TRBV2	CASRTGATETQYF	TGTGCCAGCAGGACAGGGGCGACGGAGACCCAGTACTTC
few	TRBJ2-3	12	NA	TRBV29-1	CSAYPSTDTQYF	TGCAGCGCATACCCTAGCACAGATACGCAGTATTTT
NA	TRBJ2-1	15	NA	TRBV5-6	CASTPGRRQNNEQFF	TGTGCCAGCACTCCCGGAAGACGCCAAAACAATGAGCAGTTCTTC
NA	TRBJ2-2	15	TRBD2	TRBV11-2	CASSRTSGNTGELFF	TGTGCCAGCAGTCGGACTAGCGGGAACACCGGGGAGCTGTTTTTT
NA	TRBJ2-1	12	NA	TRBV29-1	CSVKASRVEQFF	TGCAGCGTGAAGGCCTCCAGGGTTGAGCAGTTCTTC
NA	TRBJ2-7	13	NA	TRBV5-1	CASSLNRNYEQYF	TGCGCCAGCAGCTTGAATCGAAACTACGAGCAGTACTTC
many	TRBJ1-1	13	NA	TRBV6-5	CASSSLGATEVFF	TGTGCCAGCAGCTCCCTGGGGGCTACTGAAGTTTTCTTT
few	TRBJ2-7	15	TRBD1	TRBV11-1	CASSRRDRGFYEQYF	TGTGCCAGCAGCCGCCGGGACAGGGGGTTCTACGAGCAGTACTTC
many	TRBJ1-2	16	TRBD1	TRBV12-3/TRBV12-4	CASSLALGGGANGYTF	TGTGCCAGCAGTTTAGCGCTGGGAGGGGGCGCGAATGGCTACACCTTC
many	TRBJ2-3	12	NA	TRBV29-1	CSADTSTDTQYF	TGCAGCGCGGACACTAGCACAGATACGCAGTATTTT
many	TRBJ2-7	14	NA	TRBV20-1	CSATGRGLRYEQYF	TGCAGTGCTACAGGGAGAGGCTTACGATACGAGCAGTACTTC
many	TRBJ2-3	14	TRBD2	TRBV9	CASSVAGGSDTQYF	TGTGCCAGCAGCGTAGCGGGGGGATCAGATACGCAGTATTTT
NA	TRBJ1-2	15	NA	TRBV4-1	CASAHPVAGSYGYTF	TGCGCCAGCGCCCACCCTGTGGCTGGATCGTATGGCTACACCTTC
NA	TRBJ2-2	15	NA	TRBV11-2	CASSFITRKTGELFF	TGTGCCAGCAGCTTTATCACCCGGAAGACCGGGGAGCTGTTTTTT
NA	TRBJ2-5	16	TRBD1	TRBV20-1	CSAGPTGTALKETQYF	TGCAGTGCTGGGCCCACCGGGACAGCCCTAAAAGAGACCCAGTACTTC
few	TRBJ2-2	13	NA	TRBV29-1	CSVPDRYTGELFF	TGCAGCGTACCCGACAGGTACACCGGGGAGCTGTTTTTT
many	TRBJ2-4	15	NA	TRBV27	CASSLSPTGKNIQYF	TGTGCCAGCAGTTTAAGCCCGACGGGTAAAAACATTCAGTACTTC
many	TRBJ2-2	17	NA	TRBV5-1	CASSLAVNRAGTGELFF	TGCGCCAGCAGCTTGGCCGTAAACAGGGCGGGGACCGGGGAGCTGTTTTTT
many	TRBJ2-7	17	TRBD2	TRBV4-2	CASSQESGRAKSYEQYF	TGTGCCAGCAGCCAAGAAAGCGGGAGGGCCAAATCCTACGAGCAGTACTTC
NA	TRBJ1-5	14	NA	TRBV28	CASSFRRSNQPQHF	TGTGCCAGCAGTTTCCGACGGAGCAATCAGCCCCAGCATTTT